The present T cell receptor beta chain was sequenced within a study of shared clonotypes between healthy human individuals. Whole-study findings and limits: Rarefaction indicated that sorted-subset sequencing remained incomplete although depth was large.

Deletions cut 3 bases from V and 12 bases from J, with 15 bases between. Germline loops: CDR1 GTSNPN, CDR2 SVGIG (reference sequence). The CDR3 length is 12 residues. Concerning this clone: What it recognizes is unknown.

The protocol was immunoSEQ multiplex PCR, while the TCRdb copy is restricted to in-frame clones and leaves out a portion. The table shows millions of clones, with roughly 95% occurring only once. This chain connects TRBV30 to TRBJ2-1, with D possibly TRBD2 on 6 matching bases. Sequencing input: naive CD4+ T cells sorted from blood. Subset described: CD45RA+ positively selected. The sequence was collected from a man aged 18 to 29 in good health. CDR3 nucleotide sequence: TGTGCCTGGAGGGAGGGGACGCCCAGGCAGTTCTTC. It specifies CAWREGTPRQFF.